Following are 17 T cell receptor beta chains from one sample sequenced in a study of cytomegalovirus exposure and HLA in healthy donors. The primer mix had 60 Vbeta and 13 Jbeta primers. Repertoires were generated with immunoSEQ multiplex PCR, while TCRdb's copy carries only in-frame clones and drops some. Of about 62,000 clones in the sample, around 87% were seen once. Sequencing was done on a sample of PBMCs. The receptors originated from a man younger than 35 in good health and CMV-seronegative.

The CDR3 loop is CASSPYGGQETQYF. CDR3 nucleotides: TGTGCCAGCAGCCCGTACGGGGGGCAAGAGACCCAGTACTTC. This chain connects TRBV7-3 to TRBJ2-5; 7 positions match TRBD2. Germline loops: CDR1 SGHTA, CDR2 FQGTGA. V shed 5 bases, J shed 2 bases, and the junction held 5 bases outside the gene matches. CDR3 length: 14 residues.

This clone has just one count. The CDR3 sequence: CASRWTAESSYNEQFF. CDR3 DNA: TGTGCCAGCAGGTGGACAGCCGAGAGCTCCTACAATGAGCAGTTCTTC. This chain uses TRBV6-6 with TRBJ2-1; tentatively, D is TRBD1 (6 bases). Trimming removed 6 bases at V and 0 bases at J, with 15 bases between. Looked up from germline, CDR1 is MNHNY and CDR2 is SVGAGI (reference sequence). There are 16 residues in the CDR3.

The rearrangement uses TRBV7-2 and TRBJ1-5; weak D call: TRBD1 (5 bases). CDR3 length: 13 residues. V was pared by 5 bases and J by 6 bases, with 11 bases between. Germline V CDR1 and CDR2: SGHTA, FQGNSA. The CDR3 is CASSPGGGQPQHF. For the CDR3, the DNA is TGTGCCAGCAGCCCTGGGGGGGGTCAGCCCCAGCATTTT.

The chain uses TRBV6-5 and TRBJ1-4; 7 bases align to TRBD1. The CDR3 consists of 14 residues. Germline assignment: CDR1 MNHEY and CDR2 SVGAGI. The V gene end was trimmed by 2 bases and the J gene end by 8 bases; junction bases not matched to a gene: 5. The CDR3 DNA sequence: TGTGCCAGCAGTTACGTCGGGACAGCCGAAAAACTGTTTTTT. Its protein is CASSYVGTAEKLFF.

The rearrangement uses TRBV7-3 and TRBJ2-5; 7 bases align to TRBD2. The CDR3 sequence is 13 residues long. V lost 5 bases and J lost 5; bases outside the gene matches: 5. Germline V gene lookup returns CDR1 SGHTA and CDR2 FQGTGA. In nucleotides, the CDR3 is TGTGCCAGCAGCGTCGGACTAGGGGAGACCCAGTACTTC. Encoded protein: CASSVGLGETQYF.

The chain joins TRBV30 to TRBJ1-4, with D possibly TRBD1 on 6 matching bases. Germline values: CDR1 GTSNPN, CDR2 SVGIG (reference sequence). Between the trimmed V and J ends, which lost 4 bases and 6 bases, there was a span of 18 bases. The CDR3 loop spans 15 amino acids. CDR3 bases: TGTGCCTGGATGCGTAGCTGGGACACCCATGAAAAACTGTTTTTT. It encodes CAWMRSWDTHEKLFF.

The chain joins TRBV30 to TRBJ1-3; 7 bases line up with TRBD1. This CDR3 spans 17 amino acids. Trimming took 0 bases from V and 1 from J; bases not matched to a gene: 9. In germline, CDR1 is GTSNPN, CDR2 SVGIG (reference sequence). CDR3: CAWSVPRTTGSGNTIYF. CDR3 coding DNA: TGTGCCTGGAGTGTACCCCGTACGACAGGGTCTGGAAACACCATATATTTT.

This rearrangement joins TRBV2 to TRBJ1-1; 8 bases fit TRBD1. The CDR3 sequence is 15 residues long. The junction had 14 bases not matched to a gene; V was cut back by 4 bases and J by 10 bases. Per germline, CDR1 SNHLY and CDR2 FYNNEI. CDR3 in amino acids: CASSAPYRDRFTAFF. In DNA, the CDR3 is TGTGCCAGCAGTGCGCCGTACCGGGACAGGTTTACAGCTTTCTTT.

The chain joins TRBV25-1 to TRBJ2-1; 10 bases fit TRBD2. This CDR3 is 14 amino acids long. Unmatched junction bases numbered 4, after V lost 8 bases and J lost 3 bases. Germline V lookup: CDR1 MGHDK, CDR2 SYGVNS. The CDR3 DNA sequence: TGTGCCAGCTCTCTAGCGGGGGTCTACAATGAGCAGTTCTTC. Protein sequence: CASSLAGVYNEQFF. Full variable domain (outside the CDR3, taken from reference TRBV25-1 and TRBJ2-1): EADIYQTPRYLVIGTGKKITLECSQTMGHDKMYWYQQDPGMELHLIHYSYGVNSTEKGDLSSESTVSRIRTEHFPLTLESARPSHTSQYLCASSLAGVYNEQFFGPGTRLTVL.

The chain carries TRBV10-1 and TRBJ1-2; 7 bases line up with TRBD1. The junction had 7 bases not matched to a gene; V was cut back by 4 bases and J by 8 bases. Germline CDR1 is WNHNN and CDR2 is SYGVQD (reference sequence). CDR3 length: 13 residues. The CDR3 bases are TGCGCCAGCAGTGCGCCTTCAGGGGGAGGCTACACCTTC. The encoded protein is CASSAPSGGGYTF.

V is TRBV11-2 and J is TRBJ2-3; 11 bases line up with TRBD2. V shed 7 bases and J 3 bases; nucleotides not matched to a gene: 3. Germline V gene sequence: CDR1 SGHAT, CDR2 FQNNGV. This CDR3 is 14 amino acids long. The chain's CDR3 is CASTLAGGTDTQYF. CDR3 nucleotides: TGTGCCAGCACCCTAGCGGGGGGAACAGATACGCAGTATTTT.

The sample holds a few counts of this clone. V and J are TRBV4-2 and TRBJ2-3; possible D gene TRBD2, 5 bases. Germline V gene data show CDR1 as LGHNA and CDR2 as YNFKEQ. Deletions cut 3 bases from V and 2 bases from J, with 18 bases between. The CDR3 totals 17 residues. CDR3 in amino acids: CASSQTLMRRLTDTQYF. The CDR3 DNA sequence: TGTGCCAGCAGCCAGACTCTGATGAGGAGGCTCACAGATACGCAGTATTTT.

This clone has a single count. J is TRBJ2-3 and V is TRBV10-3; tentatively, D is TRBD1 (5 bases). V dropped 5 bases and J dropped 5 bases, with 11 bases sitting between them. CDR1 and CDR2 from the germline V gene are ENHRY and SYGVKD. The CDR3 is 13 residues long. The CDR3 loop reads CAISSDRGDTQYF. The CDR3 nucleotides read TGTGCCATCAGTTCCGACAGAGGAGATACGCAGTATTTT.

This chain joins TRBV5-6 and TRBJ2-7; 10 bases are a match to TRBD1. Germline V lookup: CDR1 SGHDT, CDR2 YYEEEE. V trimming: 4 bases; J trimming: 2 bases; junction bases outside the gene matches: 6. The CDR3 is 15 residues long. CDR3 DNA: TGTGCCAGCAGCAAGGCCGGGACAGGGGCCTACGAGCAGTACTTC. Its translation is CASSKAGTGAYEQYF.

The chain couples TRBV7-8 to TRBJ1-1; 7 nucleotides align to TRBD1. From germline, CDR1 is SGHVS and CDR2 FQNEAQ. This CDR3 comprises 14 residues. After removal of 2 bases from V and 3 bases from J, the junction contained 3 bases not matched to a gene. The CDR3 DNA reads as TGTGCCAGCAGCTTAAGGGACAGTCACACTGAAGCTTTCTTT. It translates to CASSLRDSHTEAFF.

This chain joins TRBV4-2 and TRBJ2-5; 12 bases match TRBD1. The V gene's germline CDR1 is LGHNA and CDR2 YNFKEQ. There are 16 residues in the CDR3. V was pared by 3 bases and J by 2 bases, with 4 bases of the junction left unmatched. CDR3 nucleotides: TGTGCCAGCAGCCAGCCGGGACAGGGGGCTCAAGAGACCCAGTACTTC. Amino acids: CASSQPGQGAQETQYF.

This chain connects TRBV4-2 to TRBJ2-5; TRBD2 agrees at 15 bases. Germline V gene data show CDR1 as LGHNA and CDR2 as YNFKEQ. Trimming removed 4 bases from V and 2 bases from J; junction bases left unmatched: 2. This CDR3 is built from 16 residues. CDR3 in DNA: TGTGCCAGCAGCCCCGGACTAGCGGGGGGGCAAGAGACCCAGTACTTC. Protein product: CASSPGLAGGQETQYF.